These 27 T cell receptor beta chains share one sample of origin, sequenced in a study of PD-L1 blockade in urothelial cancer. TCRdb's table, derived via immunoSEQ multiplex PCR, lists solely in-frame clones and lacks some. The table includes 55,000 to 80,000 clones, roughly 86% detected once. As to time point: pretreatment peripheral blood. Sequencing used PBMCs, obtained around atezolizumab (anti-PD-L1) treatment. These receptor sequences come from a man aged 55 to 70 with urothelial cancer.

The chain couples TRBV29-1 to TRBJ2-3; 12 nucleotides align to TRBD1. With 8 bases clipped from V and 2 bases from J, the junction kept 5 bases outside the gene matches. The CDR3 consists of 14 residues. Germline CDR1 and CDR2: SQVTM and ANQGSEA. The CDR3 sequence is CSSGQGAVTDTQYF. CDR3 sequence (DNA): TGCAGCTCGGGACAGGGGGCGGTCACAGATACGCAGTATTTT.

This chain links TRBV11-2 with TRBJ1-6, with 7 bases identical to TRBD1. The CDR3 runs to 15 residues. Trimming at V came to 2 bases and at J to 7 bases, leaving 5 bases not matched to a gene. Germline CDR1 reads SGHAT; CDR2 reads FQNNGV. CDR3 loop: CASSLSGRGNSPLHF. CDR3 sequence (DNA): TGTGCCAGCAGCTTAAGTGGCAGGGGGAATTCACCCCTCCACTTT.

V usage is TRBV9 and J usage is TRBJ2-2, with unresolved D. This CDR3 has 13 amino acids. V dropped 1 base and J dropped 8 bases, with 9 bases sitting between them. Looked up from germline, CDR1 is SGDLS and CDR2 is YYNGEE. CDR3 region: CASSVSNKGELFF. The CDR3 nucleotides read TGTGCCAGCAGCGTATCTAATAAAGGGGAGCTGTTTTTT.

Note on this clone: Other DNA variants within this sample encode the same CDR3. The V and J genes are TRBV30 and TRBJ1-1, with no clear D. V was cut by 4 bases and J by 0 bases, with 9 bases left in between. The CDR3 covers 13 residues. Germline V gene sequence: CDR1 GTSNPN, CDR2 SVGIG (reference sequence). In DNA form, the CDR3 reads TGTGCCTGGAACCGGGGTATGAACACTGAAGCTTTCTTT. This sequence encodes CAWNRGMNTEAFF. The whole variable domain, filled in from reference TRBV30 and TRBJ1-1, reads SQTIHQWPATLVQPVGSPLSLECTVEGTSNPNLYWYRQAAGRGLQLLFYSVGIGQISSEVPQNLSASRPQDRQFILSSKKLLLSDSGFYLCAWNRGMNTEAFFGQGTRLTVV.

V and J are TRBV6-1 and TRBJ2-2, with 9 bases identical to TRBD1. CDR3 length equals 14 residues. The J segment lost 6 bases and the V segment lost 8 bases, leaving 7 bases of the junction unmatched. Per the germline V gene, CDR1 is MNHNS and CDR2 is SASEGT. The chain's CDR3 is CASGGTGRPGELFF. In DNA, the CDR3 is TGTGCCAGCGGGGGGACAGGGAGGCCCGGGGAGCTGTTTTTT.

This chain joins TRBV7-2 and TRBJ1-5, with D possibly matching TRBD1 (5 bases). CDR1 SGHTA and CDR2 FQGNSA come from the germline V gene. CDR3 size: 15 residues. Trimming stripped 0 bases from V and 2 bases from J, with 8 bases between. Here the CDR3 reads CASSLARGGNQPQHF. As DNA, the CDR3 is TGTGCCAGCAGCTTAGCAAGGGGCGGCAATCAGCCCCAGCATTTT.

This chain joins TRBV7-3 and TRBJ2-2, with TRBD1 matching 9 bases. The V segment lost 5 bases and the J segment 6 bases; nucleotides outside the gene matches: 7. Germline V gives CDR1 SGHTA, CDR2 FQGTGA. This CDR3 spans 15 amino acids. CDR3 region: CASSLGQGGSGELFF. The CDR3 nucleotides are TGTGCCAGCAGCCTGGGACAGGGTGGTTCCGGGGAGCTGTTTTTT.

The chain recombines TRBV7-9 with TRBJ2-5; 7 bases are shared with TRBD2. The ends lost 8 bases at V and 1 base at J; junction bases unmatched: 16. In germline, CDR1 is SEHNR, CDR2 FQNEAQ (reference sequence). CDR3 length equals 17 residues. This CDR3 is CASRGLGVWLGQETQYF. The CDR3 nucleotides are TGTGCCAGCCGAGGACTAGGGGTTTGGTTAGGCCAAGAGACCCAGTACTTC.

The CDR3 is CASGPGAGVGYTF. For the CDR3, the DNA is TGTGCCAGCGGACCTGGGGCAGGGGTCGGCTACACCTTC. V is TRBV2 and J is TRBJ1-2; possibly TRBD1 for D (6 bases). CDR1 and CDR2 (germline): SNHLY, FYNNEI. V lost 8 bases and J 8 bases, leaving 18 bases between the germline ends. CDR3 length: 13 amino acids.

This chain connects TRBV28 to TRBJ1-2; 8 bases agree with TRBD1. The CDR3 sequence is 14 residues long. The junction had 6 bases not matched to a gene; V was cut back by 5 bases and J by 4 bases. Germline-derived CDR1 and CDR2 are MDHEN and SYDVKM. The CDR3 DNA sequence: TGTGCCAGCAGTACCCCGACAGGGGTCTATGGCTACACCTTC. Translated: CASSTPTGVYGYTF.

The chain uses TRBV4-1 and TRBJ2-1, with 11 positions matching TRBD2. CDR3 length equals 16 residues. CDR1 is MGHRA and CDR2 is YSYEKL in the germline V gene. The V gene end was trimmed by 4 bases and the J gene end by 4 bases; junction bases not matched to a gene: 6. CDR3 loop: CASSLRLAGQYNEQFF. CDR3 nucleotide sequence: TGCGCCAGCAGCCTTAGACTAGCGGGGCAATACAATGAGCAGTTCTTC.

This chain links TRBV7-2 with TRBJ2-5; no clear D gene. V was clipped by 7 bases and J by 1 base, with 10 bases between them. CDR3 length: 13 amino acids. Germline V CDR1 and CDR2: SGHTA, FQGNSA. The DNA of the CDR3 is TGTGCCAGCACCGCGCCCTTCCAAGAGACCCAGTACTTC. Encoded protein: CASTAPFQETQYF.

The V and J genes are TRBV6-6 and TRBJ1-4, with D tentatively TRBD1 (5 bases). CDR3 size: 15 residues. Trimming removed 5 bases at V and 5 bases at J, with 15 bases between. Germline CDR1 is MNHNY and CDR2 is SVGAGI (reference sequence). CDR3: CASSDPGGENEKLFF. The DNA for the CDR3 is TGTGCCAGCAGTGATCCCGGGGGAGAAAATGAAAAACTGTTTTTT.

V and J are TRBV18 and TRBJ1-4; tentative D call: TRBD1 (5 bases). The CDR3 is made up of 15 amino acids. V was clipped by 3 bases and J by 6 bases, with 14 bases between them. Per the germline V gene, CDR1 is KGHSH and CDR2 is LQKENI. CDR3 sequence (DNA): TGTGCCAGCTCACCGGGTGCAGGGTCAGATGAAAAACTGTTTTTT. It translates to CASSPGAGSDEKLFF. The complete variable domain, with remaining parts taken from reference TRBV18 and TRBJ1-4, reads NAGVMQNPRHLVRRRGQEARLRCSPMKGHSHVYWYRQLPEEGLKFMVYLQKENIIDESGMPKERFSAEFPKEGPSILRIQQVVRGDSAAYFCASSPGAGSDEKLFFGSGTQLSVL.

This chain links TRBV5-4 with TRBJ2-3; TRBD2 agrees at 8 bases. The CDR3 contains 17 residues. The germline V gene has CDR1 SGHNT and CDR2 YYREEE (reference sequence). V was clipped by 4 bases and J by 6 bases; unmatched bases: 16. The CDR3 DNA follows: TGTGCCAGCAGCCGCCGCGGGGGGAGTCAGTTGGGCGATACGCAGTATTTT. Translation gives CASSRRGGSQLGDTQYF. The complete variable domain, with remaining parts taken from reference TRBV5-4 and TRBJ2-3, reads ETGVTQSPTHLIKTRGQQVTLRCSSQSGHNTVSWYQQALGQGPQFIFQYYREEENGRGNFPPRFSGLQFPNYSSELNVNALELDDSALYLCASSRRGGSQLGDTQYFGPGTRLTVL.

The table lists this clone with a count of one. The V gene is TRBV27, the J gene TRBJ1-2; D remains ambiguous. In germline, CDR1 is MNHEY, CDR2 SMNVEV (reference sequence). This CDR3 spans 13 amino acids. Trimming left V 6 bases short and J 0 bases short, with 8 bases between. CDR3 amino acids: CASSYRTNYGYTF. The CDR3 coding sequence is TGTGCCAGCAGCTACAGAACTAACTATGGCTACACCTTC.

The chain has TRBV5-6 and TRBJ2-2; tentatively, D is TRBD2 (5 bases). V was cut by 0 bases and J by 7 bases, with 13 bases left in between. CDR1 SGHDT and CDR2 YYEEEE come from the germline V gene. The CDR3 is 15 amino acids. CDR3 DNA: TGTGCCAGCAGCTTGGAGGTCCTGAGCGGCGGGGAGCTGTTTTTT. Translated, it gives CASSLEVLSGGELFF.

The rearrangement links TRBV10-1 to TRBJ2-7, with 10 bases lining up with TRBD1. This CDR3 region has 14 residues. The V gene end was trimmed by 1 base and the J gene end by 5 bases; junction bases not matched to a gene: 2. Germline values: CDR1 WNHNN, CDR2 SYGVQD (reference sequence). In DNA form, the CDR3 reads TGCGCCAGCAGTGAGTGGGACAGGGGCCACGAGCAGTACTTC. It encodes CASSEWDRGHEQYF.

The rearrangement joins TRBV9 to TRBJ2-3; D ambiguous. This CDR3 contains 13 residues. CDR1 is SGDLS and CDR2 is YYNGEE in the germline V gene. V was cut by 0 bases and J by 11 bases, with 13 bases left in between. As DNA, the CDR3 is TGTGCCAGCAGCGTAGAAACAACCTCGGGGCAGTATTTT. Its protein product is CASSVETTSGQYF. Filled out from reference TRBV9 and TRBJ2-3, the complete variable domain reads DSGVTQTPKHLITATGQRVTLRCSPRSGDLSVYWYQQSLDQGLQFLIQYYNGEERAKGNILERFSAQQFPDLHSELNLSSLELGDSALYFCASSVETTSGQYFGPGTRLTVL.

This rearrangement joins TRBV29-1 to TRBJ2-1, with D possibly being TRBD2 (6 bases). Trimming left V 4 bases short and J 4 bases short, with 11 bases between. Germline CDR1 is SQVTM and CDR2 is ANQGSEA. The CDR3 extends over 13 amino acids. The DNA of the CDR3 is TGCAGCGTTGCGCGGACTACGTACAATGAGCAGTTCTTC. This encodes CSVARTTYNEQFF.

The chain employs TRBV2 and TRBJ1-1, with D possibly matching TRBD1 (6 bases). This CDR3 is built from 13 residues. The V gene's germline CDR1 is SNHLY and CDR2 FYNNEI. V was clipped by 8 bases and J by 1 base, with 11 bases between them. This CDR3 reads CASSDSPNTEAFF. The CDR3 DNA reads TGTGCCAGCTCGGACAGCCCGAACACTGAAGCTTTCTTT. Full variable domain (rest looked up from reference TRBV2 and TRBJ1-1): EPEVTQTPSHQVTQMGQEVILRCVPISNHLYFYWYRQILGQKVEFLVSFYNNEISEKSEIFDDQFSVERPDGSNFTLKIRSTKLEDSAMYFCASSDSPNTEAFFGQGTRLTVV.

The rearrangement links TRBV7-2 to TRBJ2-7, with a tentative D call TRBD1 (5 bases). Trimming took off 1 base at V and 0 bases at J, with 10 bases between the two ends. There are 15 residues in the CDR3. CDR1 and CDR2 from the germline V gene are SGHTA and FQGNSA. In DNA form, the CDR3 reads TGTGCCAGCAGCTTAGTAAGGGGCGCCTCCTACGAGCAGTACTTC. It codes for CASSLVRGASYEQYF.

The chain carries TRBV9 and TRBJ2-5, with 9 bases lining up with TRBD2. The V gene's germline CDR1 is SGDLS and CDR2 YYNGEE. Unmatched junction bases numbered 6, after V lost 2 bases and J lost 4 bases. The CDR3 consists of 15 residues. The CDR3 nucleotides read TGTGCCAGCAGCGTTTTGGGACTAGCTCCAGAGACCCAGTACTTC. Residues: CASSVLGLAPETQYF.

The gene calls are TRBV5-1 and TRBJ1-1; D is perhaps TRBD1 (5 bases). Per germline, CDR1 SGHRS and CDR2 YFSETQ. Trimming pared 5 bases from V and 10 bases from J, leaving 18 bases between. The CDR3 is 13 residues long. The CDR3 spells CASSLRGGAAAFF. In nucleotides, the CDR3 is TGCGCCAGCAGTTTAAGGGGAGGGGCTGCAGCTTTCTTT.

This clone is a singleton in its sample. This rearrangement joins TRBV19 to TRBJ2-7; no clear D gene. Trimming took 1 base from V and 0 from J, leaving 7 bases between them. The V gene's germline CDR1 is LNHDA and CDR2 SQIVND (reference sequence). The CDR3 is 14 amino acids. The CDR3 DNA sequence: TGTGCCAGTAGTATAGGTTCCGGCTCCTACGAGCAGTACTTC. Protein sequence: CASSIGSGSYEQYF.

This chain links TRBV27 with TRBJ2-2; D might be TRBD1 (5 bases). V was shortened by 0 bases and J by 2 bases, with 10 bases between the two germline ends. CDR1 and CDR2 (germline): MNHEY, SMNVEV (reference sequence). This CDR3 comprises 16 residues. The CDR3 region is CASSLSGELNTGELFF. CDR3 in DNA: TGTGCCAGCAGTTTATCAGGGGAATTAAACACCGGGGAGCTGTTTTTT.

The J gene is TRBJ2-7, the V gene TRBV7-2, with 8 bases lining up with TRBD1. The CDR3 has 12 amino acids. After removal of 9 bases from V and 3 bases from J, the junction contained 4 bases not matched to a gene. Germline V gene data show CDR1 as SGHTA and CDR2 as FQGNSA. CDR3 amino acids: CASAGGGYEQYF. Here the CDR3 DNA reads TGTGCCAGTGCAGGGGGCGGCTACGAGCAGTACTTC. The whole variable domain, filled in from reference TRBV7-2 and TRBJ2-7, reads GAGVSQSPSNKVTEKGKDVELRCDPISGHTALYWYRQSLGQGLEFLIYFQGNSAPDKSGLPSDRFSAERTGGSVSTLTIQRTQQEDSAVYLCASAGGGYEQYFGPGTRLTVT.